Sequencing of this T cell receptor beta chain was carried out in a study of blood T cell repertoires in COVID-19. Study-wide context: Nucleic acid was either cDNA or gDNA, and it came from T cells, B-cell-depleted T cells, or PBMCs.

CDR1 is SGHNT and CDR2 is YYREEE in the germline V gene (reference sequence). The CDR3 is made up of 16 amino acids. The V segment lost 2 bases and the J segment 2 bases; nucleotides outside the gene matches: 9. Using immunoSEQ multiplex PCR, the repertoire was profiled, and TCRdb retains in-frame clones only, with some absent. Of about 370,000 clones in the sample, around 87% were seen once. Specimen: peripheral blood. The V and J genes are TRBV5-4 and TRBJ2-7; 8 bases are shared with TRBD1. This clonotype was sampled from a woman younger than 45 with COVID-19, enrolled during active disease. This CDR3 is CASSLHDRDRPYEQYF. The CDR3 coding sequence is TGTGCCAGCAGCTTACATGACCGGGACAGGCCCTACGAGCAGTACTTC.